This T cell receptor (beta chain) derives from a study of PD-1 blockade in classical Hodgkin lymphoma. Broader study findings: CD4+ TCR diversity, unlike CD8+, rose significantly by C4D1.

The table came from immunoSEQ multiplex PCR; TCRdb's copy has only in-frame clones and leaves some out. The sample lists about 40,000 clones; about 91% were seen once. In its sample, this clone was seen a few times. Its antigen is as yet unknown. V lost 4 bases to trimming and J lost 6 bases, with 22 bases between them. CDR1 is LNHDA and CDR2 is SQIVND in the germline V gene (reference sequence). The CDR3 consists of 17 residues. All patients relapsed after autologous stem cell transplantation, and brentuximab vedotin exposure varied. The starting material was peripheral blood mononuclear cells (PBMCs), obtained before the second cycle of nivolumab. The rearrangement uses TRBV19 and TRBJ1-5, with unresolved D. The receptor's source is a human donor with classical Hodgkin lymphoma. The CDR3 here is CASSTHSPLGRSQPQHF. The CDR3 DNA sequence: TGTGCCAGTAGTACCCACAGTCCTTTGGGCCGAAGTCAGCCCCAGCATTTT.